This TCR beta chain was sequenced during a study of blood T cells in healthy people across ages. Through a sample-barcoded 5' primer and a J-beta primer mix, a second PCR was run for 7 to 11 cycles. With 12 random nucleotides, a template-switch adaptor tagged each individual cDNA molecule. MiXCR, run by TCRdb on the 5' RACE reads, gives a single entry per CDR3 protein. Among about a million distinct CDR3 sequences listed, around two fifths were seen once. Peripheral blood from each donor was collected in a volume of 9.5 to 10 milliliters. A remark on this clonotype: The antigen remains unidentified.

The germline V gene has CDR1 SGDLS and CDR2 YYNGEE. V was clipped by 0 bases and J by 13 bases, with 23 bases between them. The length of the CDR3 is 16 residues. Study-wide findings and caveats: Donors of long life had a larger count of naive CD4+ cells and greater diversity than aged donors.

This clonotype was sampled from a young man in good health. The specimen sequenced was blood. V is TRBV9 and J is TRBJ2-1, with D possibly being TRBD2 (7 bases). The CDR3 region is CASSVGSGGGSETQFF. As DNA, the CDR3 is TGTGCCAGCAGCGTAGGTTCGGGGGGCGGTTCGGAGACCCAGTTCTTC.